The 21 T cell receptor beta chains below all came from one sample that was sequenced in a study of cytomegalovirus exposure and HLA in healthy donors (TCRdb year 2017). The library relied on the immunoSEQ multiplex PCR assay. Not all clones reach the TCRdb copy of this immuneACCESS table, which keeps in-frame sequences only. Checked studies attribute under half of the gap to unresolved V genes and leave the rest unexplained. Here the sample has 50,000 or so clones; roughly 90% occur a single time. The top ten constitute 2.2% of the sample. Input material: PBMCs. These receptors all stem from a woman in her thirties in good health and CMV-seronegative.

Here the CDR3 reads CASSPGAPGHGYTF. Written as DNA, the CDR3 is TGTGCCAGCAGTCCAGGGGCCCCGGGGCATGGCTACACCTTC. This rearrangement joins TRBV28 to TRBJ1-2, with TRBD1 as a possible D gene (6 bases). V lost 5 bases to trimming and J lost 6 bases, with 16 bases between them. This CDR3 has 14 amino acids. Germline lookup yields CDR1 MDHEN and CDR2 SYDVKM.

The chain couples TRBV28 to TRBJ1-5, with 7 bases identical to TRBD1. With 7 bases clipped from V and 4 bases from J, the junction kept 13 bases outside the gene matches. The CDR3 is 16 amino acids. The germline V gene has CDR1 MDHEN and CDR2 SYDVKM. In DNA, the CDR3 is TGTGCCAGCACCCTCGGGTGGGCCAGGGGGAATCAGCCCCAGCATTTT. Translating it yields CASTLGWARGNQPQHF.

The chain joins TRBV4-1 to TRBJ2-7; 12 positions agree with TRBD2. CDR3 length equals 15 residues. With 5 bases clipped from V and 0 bases from J, the junction kept 2 bases outside the gene matches. The germline gives CDR1 MGHRA, CDR2 YSYEKL. CDR3 amino acids: CASSSTSGSSYEQYF. The CDR3 nucleotides read TGCGCCAGCAGCTCGACTAGCGGGAGCTCCTACGAGCAGTACTTC.

The chain couples TRBV2 to TRBJ2-7; 9 nucleotides line up with TRBD1. V lost 4 bases, J lost 12 bases, and 10 bases stayed unmatched. The V gene's germline CDR1 is SNHLY and CDR2 FYNNEI. This CDR3 contains 13 residues. The CDR3: CASSAETGGVPYF. The CDR3 DNA follows: TGTGCCAGCAGTGCCGAGACAGGGGGTGTCCCGTACTTC.

This rearrangement joins TRBV27 to TRBJ2-1; 8 bases line up with TRBD2. V shed 5 bases, J shed 6 bases, and the junction held 12 bases outside the gene matches. Germline CDR1 and CDR2: MNHEY and SMNVEV (reference sequence). The CDR3 consists of 16 residues. For the CDR3, the DNA is TGTGCCAGCAGTCTACCCGGAATAGCGGGAACCAATGAGCAGTTCTTC. As protein: CASSLPGIAGTNEQFF.

Of note for this clone: A read error may produce the germline difference seen at one junction end. The V gene is TRBV7-9, the J gene TRBJ1-3, with D tentatively TRBD1 (5 bases). CDR1 and CDR2 (germline): SEHNR, FQNEAQ (reference sequence). The CDR3 runs 15 residues. In DNA, the CDR3 is TGTGCCAGCACCTTAGGCAGGGTGACTGGAAACACCATATATTTT. Translation: CASTLGRVTGNTIYF.

This chain links TRBV7-6 with TRBJ2-3; 7 bases map to TRBD1. Trimming at V came to 7 bases and at J to 3 bases, leaving 4 bases not matched to a gene. CDR1 and CDR2 from the germline V gene are SGHVS and FNYEAQ. This CDR3 is 13 amino acids long. The CDR3 sequence: CASNDRETDTQYF. In nucleotides, the CDR3 is TGTGCCAGCAACGACAGGGAAACAGATACGCAGTATTTT. The whole variable domain, remainder taken from reference TRBV7-6 and TRBJ2-3, is GAGVSQSPRYKVTKRGQDVALRCDPISGHVSLYWYRQALGQGPEFLTYFNYEAQQDKSGLPNDRFSAERPEGSISTLTIQRTEQRDSAMYRCASNDRETDTQYFGPGTRLTVL.

The chain uses TRBV7-8 and TRBJ1-1; D unclear. Trimming stripped 2 bases from V and 2 bases from J, with 18 bases between. The CDR3 runs 17 residues. Germline CDR1 is SGHVS and CDR2 is FQNEAQ. The CDR3 sequence: CASSLQSRRQVNTEAFF. The CDR3, as DNA: TGTGCCAGCAGCTTACAGTCCCGACGACAAGTTAACACTGAAGCTTTCTTT. Filled out from reference TRBV7-8 and TRBJ1-1, the complete variable domain reads GAGVSQSPRYKVAKRGQDVALRCDPISGHVSLFWYQQALGQGPEFLTYFQNEAQLDKSGLPSDRFFAERPEGSVSTLKIQRTQQEDSAVYLCASSLQSRRQVNTEAFFGQGTRLTVV.

The chain carries TRBV23-1 and TRBJ2-1; 7 nucleotides agree with TRBD2. TRBV23-1 counts as an open reading frame of uncertain function. Trimming removed 4 bases from V and 6 bases from J; junction bases left unmatched: 9. The CDR3 has 15 residues. CDR3 protein: CASSLLAAVANEQFF. In nucleotides, the CDR3 is TGCGCCAGCAGTCTCCTAGCGGCCGTCGCCAATGAGCAGTTCTTC.

The chain carries TRBV4-2 and TRBJ2-1, with 7 bases aligning to TRBD1. There are 16 residues in the CDR3. Trimming removed 0 bases from V and 8 bases from J; junction bases left unmatched: 10. Per germline, CDR1 LGHNA and CDR2 YNFKEQ. CDR3 nucleotide sequence: TGTGCCAGCAGCCAAGATAGAACCAGGGGGTCGGATGAGCAGTTCTTC. It yields the protein CASSQDRTRGSDEQFF.

This sequence joins TRBV5-6 and TRBJ2-1; D remains unclear. Germline V gene data show CDR1 as SGHDT and CDR2 as YYEEEE. Trimming stripped 2 bases from V and 5 bases from J, with 17 bases between. The CDR3 consists of 16 residues. The CDR3 sequence: CASSLPGARANNEQFF. The CDR3, as DNA: TGTGCCAGCAGCTTACCTGGAGCGAGAGCTAACAATGAGCAGTTCTTC.

This chain joins TRBV7-3 and TRBJ2-7; 10 nucleotides line up with TRBD1. There are 15 residues in the CDR3. CDR1 is SGHTA, CDR2 FQGTGA, per germline. J was trimmed by 5 bases and V by 2 bases; bases with no gene match: 6. The CDR3: CASSLEGTGAHEQYF. In DNA form, the CDR3 reads TGTGCCAGCAGCTTAGAGGGGACAGGGGCTCACGAGCAGTACTTC.

The count of this clone is one. The V call is TRBV6-6, the J call TRBJ2-1; D remains ambiguous. The V and J ends lost 6 bases and 4 bases respectively, with 7 bases between them. The CDR3 spans 12 residues. Germline assignment: CDR1 MNHNY and CDR2 SVGAGI (reference sequence). The CDR3 DNA follows: TGTGCCAGCAGAACTCGGTACAATGAGCAGTTCTTC. Translated, it gives CASRTRYNEQFF.

The chain is built from TRBV28 and TRBJ1-3; tentative D call: TRBD1 (5 bases). Germline CDR1 is MDHEN and CDR2 is SYDVKM. Trimming pared 5 bases from V and 0 bases from J, leaving 11 bases between. CDR3 size: 15 residues. The DNA for the CDR3 is TGTGCCAGCAGTGCCCTTGGGGCCTCTGGAAACACCATATATTTT. Amino acids: CASSALGASGNTIYF.

CDR3 residues: CASSMGRVNQPQHF. The CDR3 DNA follows: TGTGCCAGTAGTATGGGCAGGGTCAATCAGCCCCAGCATTTT. This chain connects TRBV19 to TRBJ1-5; TRBD1 is a possible D gene (5 bases). Germline CDR1 reads LNHDA; CDR2 reads SQIVND (reference sequence). The CDR3 is 14 amino acids. Trimming removed 3 bases from V and 3 bases from J, with 9 bases in between. The full variable domain, rest sourced from reference TRBV19 and TRBJ1-5, is DGGITQSPKYLFRKEGQNVTLSCEQNLNHDAMYWYRQDPGQGLRLIYYSQIVNDFQKGDIAEGYSVSREKKESFPLTVTSAQKNPTAFYLCASSMGRVNQPQHFGDGTRLSIL.

This clone appeared a single time. The chain combines TRBV18 with TRBJ2-3; tentatively, D is TRBD1 (6 bases). V was trimmed by 3 bases and J by 4 bases, leaving 14 bases between them. From germline, CDR1 is KGHSH and CDR2 LQKENI. The CDR3 loop spans 15 amino acids. The CDR3 spells CASSPLDTGSDTQYF. As DNA, the CDR3 is TGTGCCAGCTCACCCCTTGATACAGGGTCAGATACGCAGTATTTT.

The genes are TRBV9 and TRBJ2-3, with D tentatively TRBD1 (6 bases). Germline values: CDR1 SGDLS, CDR2 YYNGEE. This CDR3 region has 14 residues. The V and J ends lost 4 bases and 5 bases respectively, with 14 bases between them. The CDR3 nucleotides are TGTGCCAGCAGCCCAGGGGCAGTAGGAGATACGCAGTATTTT. Encoded protein: CASSPGAVGDTQYF.

This sequence joins TRBV5-5 and TRBJ1-1; the match to TRBD1 covers 7 bases. In germline, CDR1 is SGHKS, CDR2 YYEKEE (reference sequence). Germline trimming cut 1 base from V and 4 bases from J; bases unmatched to any gene: 4. The CDR3 is made up of 14 amino acids. The CDR3 region is CASSLTQGSTEAFF. The DNA for the CDR3 is TGTGCCAGCAGCTTGACACAGGGGTCCACTGAAGCTTTCTTT.

This chain links TRBV5-6 with TRBJ2-5; 8 bases match TRBD2. The J segment lost 5 bases and the V segment lost 3 bases, leaving 9 bases of the junction unmatched. Germline lookup yields CDR1 SGHDT and CDR2 YYEEEE. The CDR3 has 15 amino acids. The CDR3 here is CASSSGSGRRETQYF. The CDR3 nucleotides read TGTGCCAGCAGCTCGGGGAGCGGGAGACGGGAGACCCAGTACTTC. Combining the CDR3 with reference TRBV5-6 and TRBJ2-5 gives the whole variable domain DAGVTQSPTHLIKTRGQQVTLRCSPKSGHDTVSWYQQALGQGPQFIFQYYEEEERQRGNFPDRFSGHQFPNYSSELNVNALLLGDSALYLCASSSGSGRRETQYFGPGTRLLVL.

This clone appeared a single time. This sequence joins TRBV5-1 and TRBJ1-4; D not resolved. With 0 bases removed from V and 3 bases from J, the gap between germline ends came to 6 bases. There are 14 residues in the CDR3. Germline V gene data show CDR1 as SGHRS and CDR2 as YFSETQ. CDR3 loop: CASSLGGPNEKLFF. CDR3 coding DNA: TGCGCCAGCAGCTTGGGAGGTCCTAATGAAAAACTGTTTTTT. Full variable domain (rest looked up from reference TRBV5-1 and TRBJ1-4): KAGVTQTPRYLIKTRGQQVTLSCSPISGHRSVSWYQQTPGQGLQFLFEYFSETQRNKGNFPGRFSGRQFSNSRSEMNVSTLELGDSALYLCASSLGGPNEKLFFGSGTQLSVL.

The genes are TRBV9 and TRBJ2-1; tentatively, D is TRBD2 (6 bases). This CDR3 has 16 amino acids. Germline CDR1 SGDLS, CDR2 YYNGEE. Trimming took 7 bases from V and 1 from J, leaving 18 bases between them. The CDR3 DNA sequence: TGTGCCAGCCCGAAGGGTAGCGGTATGTCCTACAATGAGCAGTTCTTC. Encoded protein: CASPKGSGMSYNEQFF.